This TCR beta chain was sequenced in a study of Ad26.COV2.S vaccination and SARS-CoV-2 variants. Looking at the study overall: Intramuscular Ad26.COV2.S at 5x10^10 or 1x10^11 viral particles.

Treatment reported: about 20 received Ad26.COV2.S at low or high dose, single or two shots; several received placebo; per-sample allocation not given. Specimens were obtained on day 63 following the first vaccine or placebo injection. Overall study findings and caveats: Those who received the vaccine showed greater spike-specific TCR breadth than those given placebo. Breadth of non-spike TCRs did not differ between vaccinees and placebo recipients.

Germline V gives CDR1 SGHDN, CDR2 FVKESK. This CDR3 comprises 14 residues. V lost 3 bases and J lost 5, with 8 bases in between. Comments on this clone: The antigen is not known.

Data came from immunoSEQ multiplex PCR; TCRdb stores just in-frame clones and leaves some out. The sample shows 290,000 or so clones, approximately 89% of them seen only once. The sequences come from peripheral blood, collected in a trial of Ad26.COV2.S vaccine versus placebo. V usage is TRBV14 and J usage is TRBJ1-6; D gene unclear. This receptor was obtained from a person aged 18-60 years who received the Ad26.COV2.S COVID-19 vaccine or a placebo. The CDR3 region is CASSHPGNNSPLHF. The CDR3 DNA follows: TGTGCCAGCAGCCACCCGGGGAATAATTCACCCCTCCACTTT.